These 27 T cell receptor beta chains were all obtained from the same sample, sequenced in a study of molecular identifiers for immune sequencing clone quantification. TCRdb re-derived calls from the PCR reads in MiXCR, one entry per CDR3 protein. The data contain some 650,000 distinct CDR3 sequences, approximately 20% of them singletons. The sample was naive CD8+ T cells from blood, with Jurkat cell RNA spiked in. Specified subset: FACS-sorted CD8+CD4-CCR7+CD45RA+ naive T cells. Receptor source: a human donor in good health. Some libraries in this study had Jurkat cell RNA spiked in.

This clonotype came up a few times. This chain joins TRBV3-1 and TRBJ2-5; no definite D call. Trimming stripped 4 bases from V and 5 bases from J, with 11 bases between. CDR3 length: 13 amino acids. Per the germline V gene, CDR1 is LGHDT and CDR2 is YNNKEL (reference sequence). CDR3 region: CASSPPLAETQYF. In nucleotides, the CDR3 is TGTGCCAGCAGCCCGCCGTTGGCCGAGACCCAGTACTTC.

This clonotype was seen repeatedly, ten times or more. The chain recombines TRBV5-1 with TRBJ2-7, with 7 nucleotides matching TRBD2. V lost 4 bases and J lost 5; bases outside the gene matches: 9. The germline gives CDR1 SGHRS, CDR2 YFSETQ. CDR3 length equals 14 residues. CDR3 sequence: CASSGGLAVHEQYF. Here the CDR3 DNA reads TGCGCCAGCAGCGGTGGTCTAGCGGTCCACGAGCAGTACTTC.

Worth noting for this clonotype: This sequence may be a read error, since a much larger clone differs from it by one base. The V and J genes are TRBV5-1 and TRBJ2-7; unclear D gene. Germline CDR1 SGHRS, CDR2 YFSETQ. The CDR3 runs to 16 residues. The CDR3 bases are TGCGCCAGCAGCACCCTACCGACGGAGAGCTCCTACGAGCGGTACTTC. It encodes CASSTLPTESSYERYF.

CDR3 region: CGASFSSSNEQFF. In DNA, the CDR3 is TGCGGGGCTTCATTCTCCTCCTCTAATGAGCAGTTCTTC. The rearrangement links TRBV20-1 to TRBJ2-1; D is possibly TRBD1 (5 bases). The CDR3 contains 13 residues. Germline CDR1 is DFQATT and CDR2 is SNEGSKA (reference sequence).

This clonotype was observed many times. In DNA, the CDR3 is TGCAGTGCTAGGGTCCGGGACAGGGTACTTGAGCAGTACTTC. Translating it yields CSARVRDRVLEQYF. This rearrangement joins TRBV20-1 to TRBJ2-7; TRBD1 agrees at 9 bases. The CDR3 totals 14 residues. Losses at the gene ends were 3 bases for V and 7 bases for J; bases not matched to a gene: 10. Germline V gene sequence: CDR1 DFQATT, CDR2 SNEGSKA (reference sequence).

For the CDR3, the DNA is TGCGCCAGCAGTCAACCACAGGGGGTGAAGAGGCGGGAGGGGGTTCCCAGCACAGATACGCAGTATTTT. Amino acids: CASSQPQGVKRREGVPSTDTQYF. The chain is built from TRBV23-1 and TRBJ2-3; D may be TRBD2 (9 bases). TRBV23-1 is noted as an ORF with a role that remains uncertain. The CDR3 runs 23 residues. V was trimmed by 2 bases and J by 0 bases, leaving 33 bases between them.

This chain links TRBV30 with TRBJ2-7, with 7 bases identical to TRBD2. The germline V gene encodes CDR1 GTSNPN and CDR2 SVGIG (reference sequence). The CDR3 runs to 16 residues. The J segment lost 0 bases and the V segment lost 4 bases, leaving 12 bases of the junction unmatched. The CDR3 bases are TGTGCCTGGATGTTGCGGGGGTCCTTAGTCTCCTACGAGCAGTACTTC. Translation: CAWMLRGSLVSYEQYF.

This clonotype appeared many times. This sequence joins TRBV4-3 and TRBJ2-7; tentative D call: TRBD1 (6 bases). Trimming cost V 1 base and J 1 base, with 11 bases left between them. The CDR3 consists of 15 residues. Looked up from germline, CDR1 is LGHNA and CDR2 is YSLEER. The CDR3 sequence is CASSQGRQASYEQYF. CDR3 DNA: TGCGCCAGCAGCCAAGGCCGACAGGCTTCCTACGAGCAGTACTTC.

The J gene is TRBJ1-1, the V gene TRBV11-2, with D tentatively TRBD1 (5 bases). The CDR3 covers 13 residues. The V end lost 1 base, the J end lost 7 bases, and 10 bases lay between the germline ends. Germline V lookup: CDR1 SGHAT, CDR2 FQNNGV. The CDR3 DNA follows: TGTGCCAGCAGCTTAGGTGTGGGGCTTGAAGCTTTCTTT. Protein sequence: CASSLGVGLEAFF.

This chain uses TRBV12-3 or TRBV12-4 with TRBJ2-1, with D possibly being TRBD1 or TRBD2 (5 bases each). With 1 base removed from V and 6 bases from J, the gap between germline ends came to 19 bases. The CDR3 runs 17 residues. CDR3 sequence (DNA): TGTGCCAGCAGTTTAGTAACCGGGACCACAAGGTCCAATGAGCAGTTCTTC. Protein product: CASSLVTGTTRSNEQFF.

In its sample, this clonotype was seen many times. J is TRBJ2-5 and V is TRBV6-1; TRBD2 agrees at 7 bases. The CDR3 runs to 15 residues. Germline V gives CDR1 MNHNS, CDR2 SASEGT. Trimming at V came to 0 bases and at J to 5 bases, leaving 6 bases not matched to a gene. CDR3 region: CASSEARRGGETQYF. CDR3 DNA sequence: TGTGCCAGCAGTGAAGCGAGAAGGGGAGGGGAGACCCAGTACTTC.

In this sample, this clonotype turned up many times. The CDR3 region is CASSSGYMGPGELFF. The CDR3 coding sequence is TGTGCCAGCAGTTCCGGCTATATGGGCCCCGGGGAGCTGTTTTTT. The chain joins TRBV28 to TRBJ2-2, with D unresolved. This CDR3 comprises 15 residues. V was cut by 4 bases and J by 6 bases, with 15 bases left in between. CDR1 MDHEN and CDR2 SYDVKM come from the germline V gene.

This clonotype was detected many times. This chain joins TRBV7-9 and TRBJ1-1; D call uncertain. CDR1 and CDR2 (germline): SEHNR, FQNEAQ (reference sequence). Trimming removed 4 bases from V and 1 base from J, with 10 bases in between. This CDR3 has 14 residues. The CDR3 nucleotides read TGTGCCAGCAGCTCAACAGAGGGGAACACTGAAGCTTTCTTT. Encoded protein: CASSSTEGNTEAFF.

This clonotype was detected many times. The CDR3 coding sequence is TGTGCCAGCACCGAGATGGGGGACACCGGGGAGCTGTTTTTT. Translation gives CASTEMGDTGELFF. The chain recombines TRBV9 with TRBJ2-2; either TRBD1 or TRBD2 may supply D (5 bases each). Germline V lookup: CDR1 SGDLS, CDR2 YYNGEE. V shed 6 bases and J shed 3 bases, with 12 bases lying between them. CDR3 length: 14 amino acids.

The CDR3 protein is CASTPPVTGTGRAGELFF. The CDR3 DNA sequence: TGTGCCAGTACCCCACCTGTGACCGGGACAGGGCGCGCCGGGGAGCTGTTTTTT. This chain connects TRBV19 to TRBJ2-2; 9 bases line up with TRBD1. After removal of 7 bases from V and 6 bases from J, the junction contained 18 bases not matched to a gene. This CDR3 is 18 amino acids long. Germline V gives CDR1 LNHDA, CDR2 SQIVND (reference sequence).

The chain joins TRBV2 to TRBJ2-1, with 7 bases that match TRBD2. Germline V gene data show CDR1 as SNHLY and CDR2 as FYNNEI. V shed 5 bases, J shed 3 bases, and the junction held 4 bases outside the gene matches. The CDR3 totals 14 residues. The chain's CDR3 is CASSLSGNYNEQFF. CDR3 sequence (DNA): TGTGCCAGCAGTCTCAGCGGGAACTACAATGAGCAGTTCTTC.

This clonotype showed up many times. The genes are TRBV7-6 and TRBJ2-3, with 7 nucleotides matching TRBD1. The CDR3 contains 18 residues. Trimming cost V 5 bases and J 0 bases; bases outside gene matches: 14. Germline values: CDR1 SGHVS, CDR2 FNYEAQ. The CDR3 spells CASSSKLPGQSSTDTQYF. The CDR3 nucleotides are TGTGCCAGCAGCAGCAAACTACCGGGACAGTCTAGCACAGATACGCAGTATTTT.

The chain uses TRBV12-3 or TRBV12-4 and TRBJ1-2; a possible D gene is TRBD1 (5 bases). The CDR3 is 15 amino acids. V gave up 6 bases and J gave up 4 bases, with 18 bases separating them. DNA of the CDR3: TGTGCCAGCAGCCACACGGGGCCCCCCAGCTATGGCTACACCTTC. Amino acids: CASSHTGPPSYGYTF.

This clonotype was found many times. The chain uses TRBV12-5 and TRBJ2-7, with 8 positions matching TRBD1. V lost 4 bases, J lost 0 bases, and 8 bases stayed unmatched. The CDR3 consists of 16 residues. CDR1 and CDR2 (germline): LGHNT, FRNRAP. This CDR3 reads CASGWLTGGSSYEQYF. CDR3 coding DNA: TGTGCTAGTGGTTGGCTAACAGGGGGAAGCTCCTACGAGCAGTACTTC.

This clonotype has ten or more counts. The chain is built from TRBV25-1 and TRBJ1-1, with D maybe TRBD1 (5 bases). The V end lost 9 bases, the J end lost 2 bases, and 10 bases lay between the germline ends. From germline, CDR1 is MGHDK and CDR2 SYGVNS. The CDR3 sequence is 12 residues long. In DNA, the CDR3 is TGTGCCAGTCAGACAGTTAACACTGAAGCTTTCTTT. Amino acid sequence: CASQTVNTEAFF.

The chain is built from TRBV7-9 and TRBJ2-7; D call uncertain. This CDR3 is 17 amino acids long. Between the trimmed V and J ends, which lost 5 bases and 0 bases, there was a span of 20 bases. Germline CDR1 reads SEHNR; CDR2 reads FQNEAQ (reference sequence). The CDR3 DNA sequence: TGTGCCAGCAGCAGTGGGTCGGCACTTTCTGGCTCCTACGAGCAGTACTTC. Its translation is CASSSGSALSGSYEQYF. Variable domain in full (rest from reference TRBV7-9 and TRBJ2-7): DTGVSQNPRHKITKRGQNVTFRCDPISEHNRLYWYRQTLGQGPEFLTYFQNEAQLEKSRLLSDRFSAERPKGSFSTLEIQRTEQGDSAMYLCASSSGSALSGSYEQYFGPGTRLTVT.

In this sample, this clonotype turned up a few times. The chain combines TRBV14 with TRBJ2-1, with D maybe TRBD2 (5 bases). In germline, CDR1 is SGHDN, CDR2 FVKESK. The CDR3 covers 14 residues. V lost 2 bases and J lost 6, with 11 bases in between. The CDR3 DNA is TGTGCCAGCAGCCAACTGGGAGCTCCCAATGAGCAGTTCTTC. Protein sequence: CASSQLGAPNEQFF.

This chain uses TRBV6-1 with TRBJ2-1; perhaps TRBD1 as D (7 bases). Looked up from germline, CDR1 is MNHNS and CDR2 is SASEGT. There are 16 residues in the CDR3. V lost 5 bases and J lost 6, with 20 bases in between. CDR3 region: CASSPQTGVGGNEQFF. DNA for the CDR3: TGTGCCAGCAGTCCTCAAACAGGGGTGGGAGGCAATGAGCAGTTCTTC.

Comment on this clonotype: Possible read error: a much larger clone is one base away. The chain carries TRBV7-9 and TRBJ1-1; 7 positions agree with TRBD1. The CDR3 is made up of 13 amino acids. Germline CDR1 and CDR2: SEHNR and FQNEAQ (reference sequence). Losses at the gene ends were 4 bases for V and 11 bases for J; bases not matched to a gene: 10. The CDR3 region is CASSSATGTLAFF. CDR3 bases: TGTGCCAGCAGCTCGGCGACAGGGACATTGGCTTTCTTT.

The gene calls are TRBV4-3 and TRBJ2-2; perhaps TRBD2 as D (5 bases). CDR1 and CDR2 (germline): LGHNA, YSLEER. CDR3 size: 13 residues. With 5 bases removed from V and 7 bases from J, the gap between germline ends came to 11 bases. CDR3 DNA sequence: TGCGCCAGCAGCGACGGGGTTTACGGGGAGCTGTTTTTT. Protein product: CASSDGVYGELFF.

This clonotype was recorded many times. CDR3 protein: CASTIGEGAFQETQYF. DNA of the CDR3: TGTGCCAGCACCATTGGTGAGGGGGCCTTCCAAGAGACCCAGTACTTC. J is TRBJ2-5 and V is TRBV7-9; TRBD1 matches at 7 bases. CDR1 and CDR2 (germline): SEHNR, FQNEAQ (reference sequence). The CDR3 has 16 amino acids. Trimming cost V 7 bases and J 1 base; bases outside gene matches: 12.

This clonotype appeared a few times. The chain couples TRBV6-2 or TRBV6-3 to TRBJ1-1, with TRBD1 identical over 10 bases. Germline V CDR1 and CDR2: MNHEY, SVGEGT. J was trimmed by 1 base and V by 2 bases; bases with no gene match: 1. The length of the CDR3 is 15 residues. Here the CDR3 DNA reads TGTGCCAGCAGTTACGGGGACAGGGGGAACACTGAAGCTTTCTTT. This gives the protein CASSYGDRGNTEAFF.